This T cell receptor (beta chain) was profiled in a study of cytomegalovirus exposure and HLA in healthy donors. Overall study results and limits: Some segments of the V type, notably TRBV6-2 and TRBV6-3, were excluded as indistinguishable. A reported reduction in N-insertions relative to the 666-donor mean was seen in an Asian-associated ancestry cluster in a later analysis.

V shed 6 bases and J 6 bases; nucleotides not matched to a gene: 7. Germline-derived CDR1 and CDR2 are WSHSY and SAAADI. The CDR3 has 14 residues. Note on this clone: No antigen is known for it.

PCR amplification relied on 60 Vbeta primers (plus 13 Jbeta primers). Only in-frame clones appear in the TCRdb table, and some are missing; sequencing was by immunoSEQ multiplex PCR. This listing includes around 52,000 clones. As for the donors, each was a healthy bone marrow donor. The V and J genes are TRBV10-2 and TRBJ1-5; TRBD1 matches at 8 bases. This TCR was sampled from a woman aged 50 to 60 in good health and CMV-seropositive. The sample was PBMCs. CDR3 coding DNA: TGCGCCAGCAGAACCACAGGGGGAAGTCAGCCCCAGCATTTT. It translates to CASRTTGGSQPQHF.